This T cell receptor beta chain is from a study of shared clonotypes between healthy human individuals. Sequencing used immunoSEQ multiplex PCR; TCRdb keeps in-frame clones, though not all of them. The sample includes more than 900,000 clones, around 78% of them seen just once. This TCR derives from a man between 18 and 29 years old in good health. Some clones in this sample may be carry-over from other donors' samples. Sequenced input: memory CD4+ T cells from PBMCs. Subset noted: CD45RA-negative fraction.

The CDR3 is CASSLKPGALETQYF. CDR3 DNA: TGCGCCAGCAGCCTCAAGCCGGGCGCCCTAGAGACCCAGTACTTC. The chain is built from TRBV5-1 and TRBJ2-5; D gene ambiguous. Germline V CDR1 and CDR2: SGHRS, YFSETQ. This CDR3 is built from 15 residues. V lost 4 bases, J lost 4 bases, and 17 bases lay in between.